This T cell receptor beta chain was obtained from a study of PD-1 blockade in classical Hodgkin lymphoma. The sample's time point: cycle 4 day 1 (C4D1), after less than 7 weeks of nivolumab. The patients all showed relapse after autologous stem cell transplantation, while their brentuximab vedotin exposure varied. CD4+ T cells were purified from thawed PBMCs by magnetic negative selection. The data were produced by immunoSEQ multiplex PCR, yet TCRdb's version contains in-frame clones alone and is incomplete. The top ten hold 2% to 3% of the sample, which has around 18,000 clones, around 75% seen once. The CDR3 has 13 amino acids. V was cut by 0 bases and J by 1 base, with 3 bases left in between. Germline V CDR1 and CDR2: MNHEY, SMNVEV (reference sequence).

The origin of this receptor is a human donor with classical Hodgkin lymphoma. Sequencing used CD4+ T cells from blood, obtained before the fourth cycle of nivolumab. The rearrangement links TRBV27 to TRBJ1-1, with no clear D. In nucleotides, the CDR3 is TGTGCCAGCAGTTTATCGGAGAACACTGAAGCTTTCTTT. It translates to CASSLSENTEAFF.